The entry below describes one TCR beta chain. Its specificity is not known. This entry comes from a study of cytomegalovirus exposure and HLA in healthy donors. Study results and limitations: Indistinguishable V segments such as TRBV6-2 and TRBV6-3 were excluded.

PCR used 60 Vbeta primers and 13 Jbeta primers. Data came from immunoSEQ multiplex PCR; TCRdb stores just in-frame clones and leaves some out. The table records 95,000 to 150,000 clones, roughly 82% of them present only once. The CDR3 covers 15 residues. Germline values: CDR1 SGHRS, CDR2 YFSETQ. Between the trimmed V and J ends, which lost 4 bases and 0 bases, there was a span of 10 bases. Sequencing was done on a sample of PBMCs. This TCR came from a human donor in good health. V gene TRBV5-1 combines with J gene TRBJ2-2; no reliable D call. As DNA, the CDR3 is TGCGCCAGCAGCAAGGCGACTCCGAACACCGGGGAGCTGTTTTTT. This translates into CASSKATPNTGELFF.